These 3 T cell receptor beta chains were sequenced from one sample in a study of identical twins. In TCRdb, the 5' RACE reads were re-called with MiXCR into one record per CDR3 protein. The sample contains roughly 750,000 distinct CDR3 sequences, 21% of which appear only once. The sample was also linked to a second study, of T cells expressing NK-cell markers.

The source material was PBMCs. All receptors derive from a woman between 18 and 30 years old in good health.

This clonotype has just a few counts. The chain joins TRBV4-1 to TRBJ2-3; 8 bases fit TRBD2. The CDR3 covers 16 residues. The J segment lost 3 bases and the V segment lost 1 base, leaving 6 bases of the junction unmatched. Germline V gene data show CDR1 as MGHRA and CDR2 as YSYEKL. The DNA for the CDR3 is TGCGCCAGCAGCCAAGTTGGAGCGGGAGCAACAGATACGCAGTATTTT. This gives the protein CASSQVGAGATDTQYF.

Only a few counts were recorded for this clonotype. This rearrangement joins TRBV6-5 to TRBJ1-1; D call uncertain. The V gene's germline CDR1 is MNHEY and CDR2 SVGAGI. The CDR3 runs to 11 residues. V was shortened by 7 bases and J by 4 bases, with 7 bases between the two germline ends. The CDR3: CASIRATEAFF. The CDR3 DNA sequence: TGTGCCAGCATCCGAGCCACTGAAGCTTTCTTT.

CDR3 in amino acids: CASSREDVAGELFF. The CDR3 DNA follows: TGTGCCAGCAGTCGGGAGGACGTCGCCGGGGAGCTGTTTTTT. The chain uses TRBV6-1 and TRBJ2-2, with 7 bases fitting TRBD2. CDR3 length: 14 residues. The germline V gene encodes CDR1 MNHNS and CDR2 SASEGT. The trim removed 5 bases at V and 6 bases at J, leaving 6 bases unmatched.